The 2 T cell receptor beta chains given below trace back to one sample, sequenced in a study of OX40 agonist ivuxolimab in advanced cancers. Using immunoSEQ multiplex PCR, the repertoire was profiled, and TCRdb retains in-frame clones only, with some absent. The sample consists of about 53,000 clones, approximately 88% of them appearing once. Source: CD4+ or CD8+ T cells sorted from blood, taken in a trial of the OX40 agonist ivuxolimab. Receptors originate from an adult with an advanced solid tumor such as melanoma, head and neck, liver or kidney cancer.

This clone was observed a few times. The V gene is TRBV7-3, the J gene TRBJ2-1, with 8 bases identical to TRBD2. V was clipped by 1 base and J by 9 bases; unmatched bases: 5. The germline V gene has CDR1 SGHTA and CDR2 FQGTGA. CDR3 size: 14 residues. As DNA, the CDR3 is TGTGCCAGCAGCTTAAGCCTAGCGGGCAGTGAGCAGTTCTTC. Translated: CASSLSLAGSEQFF.

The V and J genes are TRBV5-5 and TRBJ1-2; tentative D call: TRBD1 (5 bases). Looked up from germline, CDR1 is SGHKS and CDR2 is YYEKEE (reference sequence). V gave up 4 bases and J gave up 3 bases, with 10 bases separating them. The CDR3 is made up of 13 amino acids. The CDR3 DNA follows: TGTGCCAGCAGCCCACAGGTGGACTATGGCTACACCTTC. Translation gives CASSPQVDYGYTF.